This T cell receptor (beta chain) was found in a study of graft-versus-host responses after intestinal transplantation. The V end lost 1 base, the J end lost 1 base, and 8 bases lay between the germline ends. Germline V gives CDR1 SGHAT, CDR2 FQDESV (reference sequence). This CDR3 region has 15 residues. Only in-frame clones appear in the TCRdb table, and some are missing; sequencing was by immunoSEQ multiplex PCR. Found here are some 44,000 clones, approximately 94% of them singletons; the top ten hold around 1.5%. The TCR comes from a human patient who received an intestinal transplant, so some T cells may come from the graft donor. The specimen comprised PBMCs, sampled about 350 days after intestinal transplant. The genes are TRBV11-1 and TRBJ1-5; no clear D. The CDR3 protein is CASSLDRHSNQPQHF. CDR3 bases: TGTGCCAGCAGCTTAGATCGGCACAGCAATCAGCCCCAGCATTTT.